The 8 T cell receptor beta chains presented below share a single source sample, sequenced in a study of cytomegalovirus exposure and HLA in healthy donors. The PCR ran on 60 Vbeta and 13 Jbeta primers. Repertoires were generated with immunoSEQ multiplex PCR, while TCRdb's copy carries only in-frame clones and drops some. The data show about 68,000 clones, roughly four fifths seen once. The sample consisted of PBMCs. The receptor source for this set is a human donor in good health.

CDR3: CASSWGRNTEAFF. The CDR3 coding sequence is TGTGCCAGCAGCTGGGGGAGGAATACTGAAGCTTTCTTT. The chain links TRBV7-9 to TRBJ1-1; TRBD1 might be the D (5 bases). Looked up from germline, CDR1 is SEHNR and CDR2 is FQNEAQ (reference sequence). Trimming removed 4 bases at V and 5 bases at J, with 11 bases between. The CDR3 loop spans 13 amino acids.

The J gene is TRBJ2-3, the V gene TRBV2; TRBD2 matches 16 bases. The J segment lost 5 bases and the V segment lost 8 bases, leaving 7 bases of the junction unmatched. Germline V gene data show CDR1 as SNHLY and CDR2 as FYNNEI. This CDR3 is built from 16 residues. CDR3 nucleotide sequence: TGTGCCAGCCCCGGGACTAGCGGGGGGGCCGGAGATACGCAGTATTTT. Its protein product is CASPGTSGGAGDTQYF.

V gene TRBV9 combines with J gene TRBJ2-1; D is possibly TRBD1 (6 bases). The CDR3 loop spans 15 amino acids. In germline, CDR1 is SGDLS, CDR2 YYNGEE. Trimming took off 4 bases at V and 9 bases at J, with 20 bases between the two ends. DNA for the CDR3: TGTGCCAGCAGCCTTGGGGCAGCTGAAGGGGGTGAGCAGTTCTTC. This codes for CASSLGAAEGGEQFF.

J is TRBJ1-1 and V is TRBV5-4; tentative D call: TRBD1 (5 bases). Germline loops: CDR1 SGHNT, CDR2 YYREEE (reference sequence). V shed 4 bases and J shed 1 base, with 14 bases lying between them. CDR3 size: 15 residues. This chain's CDR3 is CASSIPGGENTEAFF. CDR3 DNA: TGTGCCAGCAGCATCCCTGGGGGGGAGAACACTGAAGCTTTCTTT.

The chain uses TRBV11-3 and TRBJ2-1; a weak D match, TRBD1 (6 bases). The CDR3 runs 11 residues. Germline CDR1 reads SGHNT; CDR2 reads YENEEA. V was shortened by 5 bases and J by 10 bases, with 9 bases between the two germline ends. The CDR3 bases are TGTGCCAGCAGCCCCGGACAGGAGCAGTTCTTC. Translated: CASSPGQEQFF.

V is TRBV5-6 and J is TRBJ2-6; no reliable D call. Germline V gene data show CDR1 as SGHDT and CDR2 as YYEEEE. V was cut by 0 bases and J by 0 bases, with 16 bases left in between. The CDR3 spans 19 residues. In DNA, the CDR3 is TGTGCCAGCAGCTTGGCCGGTCGGGTTACAAGCTCTGGGGCCAACGTCCTGACTTTC. It codes for CASSLAGRVTSSGANVLTF.

The table lists this clone with a few counts. J is TRBJ2-7 and V is TRBV18; 9 bases align to TRBD1. Germline values: CDR1 KGHSH, CDR2 LQKENI. The J segment lost 2 bases and the V segment lost 2 bases, leaving 7 bases of the junction unmatched. The CDR3 extends over 16 amino acids. CDR3 loop: CASSPGKGQGPYEQYF. In nucleotides, the CDR3 is TGTGCCAGCTCACCAGGGAAAGGACAGGGGCCCTACGAGCAGTACTTC.

The table lists this clone with a few counts. This CDR3 reads CASFMNTEAFF. CDR3 coding DNA: TGCGCCAGCTTCATGAACACTGAAGCTTTCTTT. The chain employs TRBV5-1 and TRBJ1-1, with unresolved D. Germline V gene lookup returns CDR1 SGHRS and CDR2 YFSETQ. V was cut by 7 bases and J by 0 bases, with 4 bases left in between. CDR3 length: 11 residues.